This T cell receptor beta chain was identified during a study of blood T cell repertoires in COVID-19. Study-wide background: Samples of COVID-19 (acute and convalescent) were obtained from the United States, Italy and Spain.

During active infection, Seattle patients enrolled and were then monitored through disease. As originally analysed: Estimates of nucleated cell counts were drawn from the amplification of reference gene primers. This table comes from immunoSEQ multiplex PCR, and its TCRdb copy is limited to in-frame clones, with some not included. V, J and clone size are taken as reported in that table, and D and trimming were inferred from the DNA itself. The sample records fewer than 700,000 clones, around 90% being singletons. V was cut by 3 bases and J by 0 bases, with 14 bases left in between. The CDR3 is 16 amino acids. The germline V gene has CDR1 SGDLS and CDR2 YYNGEE.

Material: peripheral blood. This sequence joins TRBV9 and TRBJ2-3, with a tentative D call TRBD2 (6 bases). The TCR comes from a woman aged 50 to 60 with COVID-19, enrolled during active disease. This chain's CDR3 is CASSGPASVSTDTQYF. The CDR3 bases are TGTGCCAGCAGCGGCCCAGCTAGCGTTAGCACAGATACGCAGTATTTT.